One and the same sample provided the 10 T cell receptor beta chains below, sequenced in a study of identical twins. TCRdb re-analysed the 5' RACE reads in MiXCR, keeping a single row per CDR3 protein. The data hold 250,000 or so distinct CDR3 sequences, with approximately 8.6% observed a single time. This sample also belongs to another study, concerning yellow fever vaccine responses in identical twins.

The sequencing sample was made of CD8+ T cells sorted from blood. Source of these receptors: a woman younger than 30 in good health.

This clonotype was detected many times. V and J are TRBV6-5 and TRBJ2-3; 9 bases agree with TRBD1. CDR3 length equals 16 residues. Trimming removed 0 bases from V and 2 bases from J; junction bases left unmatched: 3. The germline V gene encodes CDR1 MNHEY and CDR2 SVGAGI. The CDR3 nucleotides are TGTGCCAGCAGTTACTCGGGACAGGGCACCACAGATACGCAGTATTTT. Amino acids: CASSYSGQGTTDTQYF.

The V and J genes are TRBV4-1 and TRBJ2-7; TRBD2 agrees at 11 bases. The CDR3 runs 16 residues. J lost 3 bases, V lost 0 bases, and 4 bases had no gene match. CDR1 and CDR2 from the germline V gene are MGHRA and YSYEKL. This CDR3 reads CASSQDYSGRVYEQYF. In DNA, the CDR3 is TGCGCCAGCAGCCAAGATTATAGCGGGAGGGTCTACGAGCAGTACTTC.

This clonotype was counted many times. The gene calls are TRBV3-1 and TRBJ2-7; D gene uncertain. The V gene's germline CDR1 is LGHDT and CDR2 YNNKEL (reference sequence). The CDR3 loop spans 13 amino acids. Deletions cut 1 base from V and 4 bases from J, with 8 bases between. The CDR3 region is CASSQGPSYEQYF. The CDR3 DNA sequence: TGTGCCAGCAGCCAAGGGCCTTCATACGAGCAGTACTTC.

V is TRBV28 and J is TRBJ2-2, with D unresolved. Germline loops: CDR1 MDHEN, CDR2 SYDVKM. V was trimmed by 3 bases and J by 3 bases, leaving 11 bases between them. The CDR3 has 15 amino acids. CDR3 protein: CASSFGGIDTGELFF. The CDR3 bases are TGTGCCAGCAGTTTTGGTGGGATAGACACCGGGGAGCTGTTTTTT. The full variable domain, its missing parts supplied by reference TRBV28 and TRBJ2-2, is DVKVTQSSRYLVKRTGEKVFLECVQDMDHENMFWYRQDPGLGLRLIYFSYDVKMKEKGDIPEGYSVSREKKERFSLILESASTNQTSMYLCASSFGGIDTGELFFGEGSRLTVL.

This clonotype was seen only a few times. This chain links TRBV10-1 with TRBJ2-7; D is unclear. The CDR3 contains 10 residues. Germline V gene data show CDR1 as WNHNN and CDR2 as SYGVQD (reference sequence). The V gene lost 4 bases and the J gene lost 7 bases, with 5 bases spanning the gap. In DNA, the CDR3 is TGCGCCAGCAGTGTGAGGGAGCAGTACTTC. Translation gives CASSVREQYF.

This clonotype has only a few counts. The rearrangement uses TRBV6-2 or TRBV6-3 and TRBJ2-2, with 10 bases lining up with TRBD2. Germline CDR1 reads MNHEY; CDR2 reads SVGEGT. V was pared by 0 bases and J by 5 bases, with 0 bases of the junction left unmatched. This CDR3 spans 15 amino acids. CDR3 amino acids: CASSYSGLATGELFF. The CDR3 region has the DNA TGTGCCAGCAGTTACTCGGGACTAGCGACCGGGGAGCTGTTTTTT.

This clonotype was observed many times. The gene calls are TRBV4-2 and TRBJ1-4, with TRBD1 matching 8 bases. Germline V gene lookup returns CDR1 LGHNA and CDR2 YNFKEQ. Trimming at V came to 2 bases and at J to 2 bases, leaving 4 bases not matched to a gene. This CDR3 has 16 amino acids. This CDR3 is CASSQRRQGTNEKLFF. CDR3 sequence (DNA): TGTGCCAGCAGCCAACGAAGACAGGGGACTAATGAAAAACTGTTTTTT.

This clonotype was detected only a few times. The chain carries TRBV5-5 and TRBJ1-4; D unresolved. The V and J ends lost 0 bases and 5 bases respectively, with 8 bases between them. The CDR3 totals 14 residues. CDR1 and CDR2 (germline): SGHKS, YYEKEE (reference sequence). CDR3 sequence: CASSLGDMNEKLFF. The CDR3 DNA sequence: TGTGCCAGCAGCTTGGGCGACATGAATGAAAAACTGTTTTTT.

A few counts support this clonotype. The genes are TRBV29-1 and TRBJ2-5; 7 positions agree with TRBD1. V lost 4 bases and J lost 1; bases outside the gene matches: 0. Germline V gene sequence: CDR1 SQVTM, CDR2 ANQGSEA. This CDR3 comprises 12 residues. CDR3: CSVAGGQETQYF. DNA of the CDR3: TGCAGCGTTGCAGGGGGCCAAGAGACCCAGTACTTC.

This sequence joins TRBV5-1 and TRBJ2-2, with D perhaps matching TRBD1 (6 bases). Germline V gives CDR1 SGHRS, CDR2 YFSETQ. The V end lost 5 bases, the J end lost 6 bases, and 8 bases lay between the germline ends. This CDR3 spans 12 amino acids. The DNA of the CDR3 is TGCGCCAGCAGAGGGGGTTCCGGGGAGCTGTTTTTT. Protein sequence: CASRGGSGELFF.